This TCR beta chain emerged from a study of shared clonotypes between healthy human individuals. This table comes from immunoSEQ multiplex PCR, and its TCRdb copy is limited to in-frame clones, with some not included. Of a few million clones in the sample, 80% to 95% were seen once. Selected positively for CCR7 and CD45RO-negative, naive CD8 cells excluded terminally differentiated effector memory CD45RA+ cells. The CDR3 runs 16 residues. CDR1 is SEHNR, CDR2 FQNEAQ, per germline (reference sequence). The trim removed 6 bases at V and 6 bases at J, leaving 8 bases unmatched. This receptor was obtained from a man between 18 and 29 years old in good health. Some clones in this sample may be carry-over from other donors' samples. V gene TRBV7-9 combines with J gene TRBJ2-3; TRBD2 aligns across 14 bases. The sample consisted of naive CD8+ T cells from PBMCs. The CDR3 bases are TGTGCCAGCAGACATCCGGGACTAGCGGGAGCGGATACGCAGTATTTT. Protein sequence: CASRHPGLAGADTQYF.